This T cell receptor beta chain was obtained from a study of blood T cell repertoires in COVID-19. Study in general: Spain, Italy and the United States supplied samples that represented acute and convalescent COVID-19. Sources were T cells, B-cell-depleted T cells, or PBMCs; the material itself was cDNA or gDNA.

The Seattle site enrolled patients during active infection and followed them longitudinally. In the source study's methods: Using reference gene primer amplification, nucleated cell counts were estimated. The assay was immunoSEQ multiplex PCR, and TCRdb's table has in-frame clones only and misses some. The V and J calls and the clone size are those of that table, but D and trimming were determined from the DNA. The sample consists of about 140,000 clones, about nine tenths of them appearing once. The germline V and J ends were trimmed by 3 bases and 5 bases, with 8 bases remaining between them. This CDR3 has 13 amino acids. The V gene's germline CDR1 is SGHAT and CDR2 FQNNGV.

This chain uses TRBV11-2 with TRBJ1-5; D is unclear. This receptor was obtained from a human donor with COVID-19, enrolled during active disease. The donor label of this sample is uncertain. Material for sequencing was peripheral blood. The CDR3 loop is CASSFTQDQPQHF. Written as DNA, the CDR3 is TGTGCCAGCAGCTTCACTCAAGATCAGCCCCAGCATTTT.